The rows below give T cell receptor beta chains drawn from one sample of a study of blood T cell repertoires in COVID-19. The repertoire was sequenced with immunoSEQ multiplex PCR; TCRdb's copy has only in-frame clones and lacks some. The profile shows around 300,000 clones, approximately 89% of them singletons. The material sequenced was PBMCs or T cells enriched from blood (not recorded which). The receptors here all came from a young woman who had recovered from COVID-19. Both conserved end residues are part of each CDR3. D genes are given only for firm matches. The size of a clone is reported for some rows only, either as once, few or many, or as a class for expanded clones.

>NA|15|NA|TRBV10-3|TRBJ1-6
CAISVLGAGDSPLHF
TGTGCCATCAGTGTGCTGGGGGCAGGGGATTCACCCCTCCACTTT
>NA|17|NA|TRBV4-3|TRBJ2-1
CASSQERQSLSYNEQFF
TGCGCCAGCAGCCAAGAGAGACAGTCTCTCTCCTACAATGAGCAGTTCTTC
>TRBD2|18|NA|TRBV7-7|TRBJ2-1
CASSLGYGASGGNNEQFF
TGTGCCAGCAGCTTAGGCTATGGGGCTAGCGGGGGAAACAATGAGCAGTTCTTC
>NA|13|NA|TRBV4-1|TRBJ2-2
CASSQDLTGELFF
TGCGCCAGCAGCCAAGATTTAACCGGGGAGCTGTTTTTT
>NA|17|few|TRBV19|TRBJ1-4
CASSTTAGSRTNEKLFF
TGTGCCAGTAGTACCACCGCGGGGAGTCGGACTAATGAAAAACTGTTTTTT
>NA|10|NA|TRBV19|TRBJ1-1
CATMDTEAFF
TGTGCCACTATGGACACTGAAGCTTTCTTT
>TRBD1|21|NA|TRBV28|TRBJ2-6
CASSPPVTSGTANSGANVLTF
TGTGCCAGCAGTCCCCCGGTCACTTCCGGGACAGCGAACTCTGGGGCCAACGTCCTGACTTTC
>TRBD1|14|NA|TRBV5-1|TRBJ1-3
CASRDRGSGNTIYF
TGCGCCAGCAGGGACAGGGGCTCTGGAAACACCATATATTTT
>TRBD2|15|NA|TRBV6-2/TRBV6-3|TRBJ2-2
CASSWRTSRTGELFF
TGTGCCAGCAGTTGGAGGACTAGCCGGACCGGGGAGCTGTTTTTT
>NA|13|NA|TRBV7-8|TRBJ1-5
CASSRRTNQPQHF
TGTGCCAGCAGCCGACGAACTAATCAGCCCCAGCATTTT
>TRBD2|16|NA|TRBV4-1|TRBJ2-7
CASSQASGPRVYEQYF
TGCGCCAGCAGCCAAGCTAGCGGGCCGCGAGTTTACGAGCAGTACTTC
>NA|14|NA|TRBV5-4|TRBJ2-5
CASSLGQDQETQYF
TGTGCCAGCAGCTTGGGGCAGGATCAAGAGACCCAGTACTTC